This T cell receptor beta chain originates from a study of OX40 agonist ivuxolimab in advanced cancers. Study overall: Melanoma, hepatocellular carcinoma, head and neck or renal cell cancer occurred in dose-escalation patients. From about 23 to 85 years was the age range, with a mean of roughly 59 years, and about 78% were male.

Broader study findings: On average, a greater number of expanded clones characterised CD8+ T cells relative to CD4+.

The protocol was immunoSEQ multiplex PCR, while the TCRdb copy is restricted to in-frame clones and leaves out a portion. The sample shows approximately 32,000 clones, roughly nine tenths of them seen only once. With 6 bases removed from V and 1 base from J, the gap between germline ends came to 22 bases. This CDR3 has 17 amino acids. The V gene's germline CDR1 is SGHRS and CDR2 YFSETQ. To note about this clone: Antigen unknown.

The chain couples TRBV5-1 to TRBJ1-1, with D possibly TRBD1 on 5 matching bases. The clonotype originates from an adult with an advanced solid tumor such as melanoma, head and neck, liver or kidney cancer. Sequencing used CD4+ or CD8+ T cells sorted from blood, obtained in a trial of the OX40 agonist ivuxolimab. CDR3 bases: TGCGCCAGCACCAGAACGCCCTCTGGGGGAGCGAACACTGAAGCTTTCTTT. It encodes CASTRTPSGGANTEAFF.